These 23 T cell receptor beta chains came from one sample sequenced in a study of T cells after posttransplantation cyclophosphamide. Generated by immunoSEQ multiplex PCR, the TCRdb table keeps only in-frame clones and is missing some. The sample carries roughly 49,000 clones, more than 70% recorded once. The sample consisted of PBMCs. The source of these receptors is a man in his thirties or forties with a blood cancer, CMV-positive, and with a related stem cell donor.

V and J are TRBV15 and TRBJ1-1; a possible D gene is TRBD1 (6 bases). CDR1 and CDR2 from the germline V gene are LNHNV and YYDKDF (reference sequence). The CDR3 is 15 amino acids. Trimming removed 8 bases from V and 1 base from J, with 17 bases in between. CDR3 residues: CATEEGSGANTEAFF. CDR3 in DNA: TGTGCCACCGAGGAAGGTTCAGGGGCGAACACTGAAGCTTTCTTT.

The chain employs TRBV6-1 and TRBJ2-1; TRBD2 agrees at 13 bases. CDR1 and CDR2 (germline): MNHNS, SASEGT. The CDR3 is 17 amino acids. The ends lost 4 bases at V and 3 bases at J; junction bases unmatched: 6. The CDR3 here is CASSGTTSGRRYNEQFF. The CDR3 region has the DNA TGTGCCAGCAGTGGGACGACTAGCGGGAGGCGCTACAATGAGCAGTTCTTC.

V and J are TRBV19 and TRBJ1-1, with a possible D match to TRBD1 (5 bases). In germline, CDR1 is LNHDA, CDR2 SQIVND (reference sequence). CDR3 size: 16 residues. Between the trimmed V and J ends, which lost 9 bases and 0 bases, there was a span of 20 bases. CDR3 sequence: CASKRGIEFLNTEAFF. Here the CDR3 DNA reads TGTGCCAGCAAAAGGGGTATCGAATTCTTGAACACTGAAGCTTTCTTT.

The chain employs TRBV29-1 and TRBJ2-2, with no clear D. V was clipped by 7 bases and J by 3 bases, with 6 bases between them. Per the germline V gene, CDR1 is SQVTM and CDR2 is ANQGSEA. The CDR3 has 11 residues. The CDR3 sequence is CSGGDTGELFF. For the CDR3, the DNA is TGCAGCGGCGGAGACACCGGGGAGCTGTTTTTT.

The chain employs TRBV10-3 and TRBJ2-3; D is undetermined. Trimming stripped 7 bases from V and 1 base from J, with 18 bases between. From germline, CDR1 is ENHRY and CDR2 SYGVKD. This CDR3 is 16 amino acids long. The CDR3 loop is CAIKSERNARTDTQYF. The CDR3, as DNA: TGTGCCATCAAATCGGAGCGAAATGCCCGCACAGATACGCAGTATTTT.

The CDR3 sequence is CASSSGHSGNTIYF. The CDR3 coding sequence is TGTGCCAGCAGCTCCGGACACTCTGGAAACACCATATATTTT. The V gene is TRBV11-1, the J gene TRBJ1-3; a weak D match, TRBD1 (5 bases). Germline lookup yields CDR1 SGHAT and CDR2 FQDESV (reference sequence). The CDR3 extends over 14 amino acids. Trimming cost V 4 bases and J 0 bases, with 7 bases left between them.

This chain connects TRBV5-1 to TRBJ1-2; D gene unclear. CDR1 is SGHRS, CDR2 YFSETQ, per germline. The CDR3 consists of 16 residues. Trimming took off 0 bases at V and 8 bases at J, with 20 bases between the two ends. In DNA, the CDR3 is TGCGCCAGCAGCTTGGGAGCTGACGGGATTATTGTGGGCTACACCTTC. This translates into CASSLGADGIIVGYTF. The full variable domain, with the rest looked up from reference TRBV5-1 and TRBJ1-2, is KAGVTQTPRYLIKTRGQQVTLSCSPISGHRSVSWYQQTPGQGLQFLFEYFSETQRNKGNFPGRFSGRQFSNSRSEMNVSTLELGDSALYLCASSLGADGIIVGYTFGSGTRLTVV.

This CDR3 reads CASKGGPEAFF. The CDR3 DNA sequence: TGCGCCAGCAAAGGAGGGCCTGAAGCTTTCTTT. J is TRBJ1-1 and V is TRBV5-1, with D unclear. The CDR3 covers 11 residues. Trimming took off 6 bases at V and 6 bases at J, with 9 bases between the two ends. CDR1 SGHRS and CDR2 YFSETQ come from the germline V gene. The entire variable domain, with the rest obtained from reference TRBV5-1 and TRBJ1-1, is as follows: KAGVTQTPRYLIKTRGQQVTLSCSPISGHRSVSWYQQTPGQGLQFLFEYFSETQRNKGNFPGRFSGRQFSNSRSEMNVSTLELGDSALYLCASKGGPEAFFGQGTRLTVV.

This chain links TRBV28 with TRBJ2-1; a possible D gene is TRBD2 (6 bases). CDR1 MDHEN and CDR2 SYDVKM come from the germline V gene. This CDR3 has 16 residues. V dropped 7 bases and J dropped 4 bases, with 20 bases sitting between them. CDR3 sequence reads: CASTAPKAGTYNEQFF. CDR3 DNA sequence: TGTGCCAGCACCGCCCCGAAGGCGGGAACGTACAATGAGCAGTTCTTC.

This clone came up many times. This sequence joins TRBV29-1 and TRBJ1-2; perhaps TRBD1 as D (6 bases). There are 15 residues in the CDR3. The V gene lost 0 bases and the J gene lost 4 bases, with 15 bases spanning the gap. Per germline, CDR1 SQVTM and CDR2 ANQGSEA. The CDR3 nucleotides are TGCAGCGTTGAAGATCTTCAAACAGGGACCTATGGCTACACCTTC. It yields the protein CSVEDLQTGTYGYTF.

J is TRBJ2-7 and V is TRBV30, with D perhaps TRBD2 (5 bases). Trimming removed 1 base at V and 6 bases at J, with 10 bases between. CDR1 is GTSNPN and CDR2 is SVGIG in the germline V gene (reference sequence). The CDR3 loop spans 12 amino acids. The CDR3 DNA reads as TGTGCCTGGAGTGCGGGGAACCCCGAGCAGTACTTC. Encoded protein: CAWSAGNPEQYF.

The V and J genes are TRBV4-3 and TRBJ2-1, with D perhaps TRBD2 (5 bases). CDR1 LGHNA and CDR2 YSLEER come from the germline V gene. The CDR3 contains 18 residues. The V and J ends lost 1 base and 2 bases respectively, with 18 bases between them. In DNA form, the CDR3 reads TGCGCCAGCAGCCAAGTCGCCGTCCCAAGGAGGACCTACAATGAGCAGTTCTTC. Translation gives CASSQVAVPRRTYNEQFF.

The chain is built from TRBV6-6 and TRBJ2-2, with D tentatively TRBD2 (6 bases). V lost 7 bases, J lost 9 bases, and 24 bases lay in between. The CDR3 extends over 16 amino acids. Germline V gene data show CDR1 as MNHNY and CDR2 as SVGAGI (reference sequence). The CDR3, as DNA: TGTGCCAGCAACCAATTACCCGGGACTCCTACCCGGGAGCTGTTTTTT. It encodes CASNQLPGTPTRELFF.

The chain links TRBV28 to TRBJ1-3, with D possibly being TRBD1 (6 bases). The CDR3 spans 17 residues. Germline CDR1 is MDHEN and CDR2 is SYDVKM. Trimming took off 5 bases at V and 4 bases at J, with 21 bases between the two ends. DNA of the CDR3: TGTGCCAGCAGTCTAACCTCTGGGGGCTCTTCGGGAAACACCATATATTTT. It is translated as CASSLTSGGSSGNTIYF.

The J gene is TRBJ1-1, the V gene TRBV19; a possible D gene is TRBD1 (6 bases). V was shortened by 4 bases and J by 0 bases, with 12 bases between the two germline ends. CDR1 is LNHDA and CDR2 is SQIVND in the germline V gene (reference sequence). The CDR3 length is 15 residues. CDR3 nucleotide sequence: TGTGCCAGTAGTAGGGCGGACAGTATGAACACTGAAGCTTTCTTT. Protein sequence: CASSRADSMNTEAFF. The whole variable domain, remainder taken from reference TRBV19 and TRBJ1-1, is DGGITQSPKYLFRKEGQNVTLSCEQNLNHDAMYWYRQDPGQGLRLIYYSQIVNDFQKGDIAEGYSVSREKKESFPLTVTSAQKNPTAFYLCASSRADSMNTEAFFGQGTRLTVV.

This clone was counted between two and nine times. The rearrangement uses TRBV28 and TRBJ2-5; 9 nucleotides agree with TRBD1. This CDR3 spans 16 amino acids. The V gene end was trimmed by 4 bases and the J gene end by 4 bases; junction bases not matched to a gene: 10. Germline CDR1 reads MDHEN; CDR2 reads SYDVKM. CDR3 protein: CASSSTRDRDGETQYF. The CDR3 nucleotides are TGTGCCAGCAGTTCCACCCGGGACAGGGATGGAGAGACCCAGTACTTC.

The chain carries TRBV7-9 and TRBJ1-2; no clear D gene. From germline, CDR1 is SEHNR and CDR2 FQNEAQ (reference sequence). CDR3 length: 13 amino acids. Trimming stripped 5 bases from V and 1 base from J, with 8 bases between. This CDR3 is CASSHQVNYGYTF. The CDR3 nucleotides read TGTGCCAGCAGCCACCAGGTTAACTATGGCTACACCTTC.

J is TRBJ2-7 and V is TRBV6-5; weak D call: TRBD2 (7 bases). The CDR3 is 15 amino acids. Trimming pared 8 bases from V and 3 bases from J, leaving 20 bases between. Germline V gene sequence: CDR1 MNHEY, CDR2 SVGAGI. The CDR3, as DNA: TGTGCCAGCTCTTCTCCCCGCGGGGGCGGCTACGAGCAGTACTTC. Its translation: CASSSPRGGGYEQYF.

The chain uses TRBV7-9 and TRBJ1-5, with 7 bases aligning to TRBD1. The CDR3 has 15 residues. The germline gives CDR1 SEHNR, CDR2 FQNEAQ (reference sequence). Trimming cost V 5 bases and J 4 bases; bases outside gene matches: 8. The CDR3 protein is CASSPRQGSNQPQHF. Here the CDR3 DNA reads TGTGCCAGCAGCCCTCGACAGGGCTCGAATCAGCCCCAGCATTTT.

The rearrangement links TRBV5-6 to TRBJ2-1, with D possibly matching TRBD2 (6 bases). CDR1 and CDR2 from the germline V gene are SGHDT and YYEEEE. This CDR3 comprises 16 residues. Trimming removed 5 bases from V and 8 bases from J, with 23 bases in between. CDR3: CASSLDVVGDSHEQFF. Here the CDR3 DNA reads TGTGCCAGCAGTCTCGACGTCGTAGGGGACTCCCATGAGCAGTTCTTC.

This clone was seen more than once but under ten times. The chain employs TRBV15 and TRBJ2-6; 8 bases match TRBD1. The CDR3 is 18 amino acids. Trimming at V came to 5 bases and at J to 3 bases, leaving 12 bases not matched to a gene. The germline gives CDR1 LNHNV, CDR2 YYDKDF (reference sequence). The CDR3 region has the DNA TGTGCCACCAGCCAATGGGGCCAGGGGGCGCGTGGGGCCAACGTCCTGACTTTC. Translated, it gives CATSQWGQGARGANVLTF.

The chain uses TRBV4-2 and TRBJ2-7; the D gene is possibly TRBD2 (5 bases). The CDR3 spans 15 residues. Germline V gives CDR1 LGHNA, CDR2 YNFKEQ. V lost 0 bases to trimming and J lost 0 bases, with 9 bases between them. The DNA for the CDR3 is TGTGCCAGCAGCCAAGATCGAGGGAGCTCCTACGAGCAGTACTTC. Translation: CASSQDRGSSYEQYF.

This rearrangement joins TRBV6-5 to TRBJ2-5, with D possibly TRBD1 on 6 matching bases. The CDR3 consists of 13 residues. Germline-derived CDR1 and CDR2 are MNHEY and SVGAGI. V lost 5 bases and J 1 base, leaving 8 bases between the germline ends. CDR3 in amino acids: CASSRQVQETQYF. As DNA, the CDR3 is TGTGCCAGCAGTCGACAGGTCCAAGAGACCCAGTACTTC.